Presented here are 4 T cell receptor beta chains from one specimen sequenced in a study of blood T cell repertoires in COVID-19. TCRdb keeps only in-frame clones here, not all; method: immunoSEQ multiplex PCR. The data show over 150,000 clones, about 80% seen once. Sequencing input: peripheral blood. The receptors originated from a human donor with acute or convalescent COVID-19. The donor label of this sample is uncertain.

The rearrangement uses TRBV14 and TRBJ2-7; TRBD2 matches at 9 bases. Germline V gives CDR1 SGHDN, CDR2 FVKESK. The J segment lost 6 bases and the V segment lost 1 base, leaving 7 bases of the junction unmatched. This CDR3 has 15 residues. Written as DNA, the CDR3 is TGTGCCAGCAGCCAAGGGAATAGCGGGAGATTCGAGCAGTACTTC. This gives the protein CASSQGNSGRFEQYF.

The chain has TRBV5-8 and TRBJ1-5; D is ambiguous. The CDR3 is made up of 15 amino acids. Germline V CDR1 and CDR2: SGHTS, YDEGEE. Trimming removed 3 bases at V and 2 bases at J, with 12 bases between. The CDR3 here is CASSSFTSGNQPQHF. The CDR3, as DNA: TGTGCCAGCAGCTCCTTTACCAGTGGCAATCAGCCCCAGCATTTT. The complete variable domain, with remaining parts taken from reference TRBV5-8 and TRBJ1-5, reads EAGVTQSPTHLIKTRGQQATLRCSPISGHTSVYWYQQALGLGLQFLLWYDEGEERNRGNFPPRFSGRQFPNYSSELNVNALELEDSALYLCASSSFTSGNQPQHFGDGTRLSIL.

The rearrangement links TRBV4-3 to TRBJ2-1; D is possibly TRBD2 (6 bases). CDR1 is LGHNA, CDR2 YSLEER, per germline. V was pared by 4 bases and J by 8 bases, with 15 bases between. The CDR3 runs to 14 residues. CDR3 residues: CASSRGEVLDEQFF. The CDR3, as DNA: TGCGCCAGCAGCCGCGGGGAGGTTCTGGATGAGCAGTTCTTC.

The chain carries TRBV5-1 and TRBJ2-3; D is ambiguous. There are 13 residues in the CDR3. Trimming shortened V by 4 bases and J by 6 bases, and 12 bases separated the two germline ends. Looked up from germline, CDR1 is SGHRS and CDR2 is YFSETQ. The CDR3 bases are TGCGCCAGCAGCCTGGATTGGCAGGATACGCAGTATTTT. Translated, it gives CASSLDWQDTQYF.